This TCR beta chain was identified in a study of shared clonotypes between healthy human individuals. Generated by immunoSEQ multiplex PCR, the TCRdb table keeps only in-frame clones and is missing some. The sample lists 1,400,000 or so clones, 98% occurring once. Germline CDR1 is SGHAT and CDR2 is FQNNGV. The germline V and J ends were trimmed by 6 bases and 8 bases, with 19 bases remaining between them. The CDR3 covers 15 residues. J is TRBJ1-4 and V is TRBV11-2; D is uncertain. The specimen sequenced was naive CD4+ T cells sorted from blood. Subset described: CD45RA+ positively selected. The sequence derives from a man aged 25 to 45 in good health. CDR3 DNA: TGTGCCAGCAGTCCATCTAGGTGGGCGGAGGAAAAACTGTTTTTT. Its translation: CASSPSRWAEEKLFF.